This TCR beta chain is from a study of T cell responses to AZD1222 COVID-19 vaccine. Germline V gene lookup returns CDR1 LGHDT and CDR2 YNNKEL (reference sequence). The CDR3 loop spans 15 amino acids. Trimming pared 1 base from V and 7 bases from J, leaving 14 bases between. The method was immunoSEQ multiplex PCR; TCRdb's version includes in-frame clones alone and lacks a portion of them. The data contain approximately 50,000 clones, nearly 80% of them singletons. The sequence was obtained from an adult who received the AZD1222 COVID-19 vaccine. This rearrangement joins TRBV3-1 (or the pseudogene TRBV3-2) to TRBJ1-5; no clear D gene. The material was peripheral blood, obtained 28 days after the second AZD1222 dose. The CDR3 loop reads CASSQGGSGWQPQHF. For the CDR3, the DNA is TGTGCCAGCAGCCAAGGTGGTTCGGGGTGGCAGCCCCAGCATTTT.